This T cell receptor beta chain was identified during a study of glioma-infiltrating T cells. Study-wide findings and caveats: CDR3 overlap between tissue and blood was very small.

To note about this clonotype: Its antigen is as yet unknown. A much larger clone is a single base away; this may be a read error. Lacking the conserved final phenylalanine or tryptophan, this CDR3 likely reflects a read error.

Germline CDR1 LNHDA, CDR2 SQIVND (reference sequence). The V gene end was trimmed by 9 bases and the J gene end by 2 bases; junction bases not matched to a gene: 8. The CDR3 has 14 residues. Amplification of TCR alpha and beta CDR3 regions from RNA used iRepertoire nested multiplex PCR. Tissue mRNA or PBMC total RNA, roughly 90-450 ng, went into one-step reverse transcription and amplification. TCRdb itself ran the multiplex PCR reads through MiXCR, one entry per CDR3 protein. This sample carries around 90,000 distinct CDR3 sequences, around 42% of them seen once, and the ten largest clones take 35% to 40%.

Material for sequencing was glioma tissue, nonneoplastic brain tissue, or PBMCs (not recorded which). The source is a human donor with low-grade glioma or glioblastoma, undergoing nonglioma brain surgery, or in good health (not recorded which). This chain joins TRBV19 and TRBJ2-5; 8 nucleotides agree with TRBD1. DNA of the CDR3: TGTGCCAGACCCGGACAGGGTAAACAAGAGACCCAGTACCTC. Amino acids: CARPGQGKQETQYL.